The 22 T cell receptor beta chains below all came from one sample that was sequenced in a study of blood T cell repertoires in COVID-19. The data were produced by immunoSEQ multiplex PCR, yet TCRdb's version contains in-frame clones alone and is incomplete. The sample lists 100,000 to 150,000 clones; 88% were seen once. The sequencing input was peripheral blood. The receptors shown here come from a man in his 70s with active COVID-19.

This clone was detected only once. As DNA, the CDR3 is TGTGCCAGCAGTGGAACAACTAGAAACAAAAACATTCAGTACTTC. Translation: CASSGTTRNKNIQYF. This rearrangement joins TRBV25-1 to TRBJ2-4; tentatively, D is TRBD2 (5 bases). The ends were cut back, 4 bases at V and 3 bases at J, with 13 bases in the middle. This CDR3 is 15 amino acids long. Germline values: CDR1 MGHDK, CDR2 SYGVNS.

The chain has TRBV7-2 and TRBJ2-7; D remains ambiguous. V was cut by 2 bases and J by 4 bases, with 12 bases left in between. The CDR3 consists of 14 residues. CDR1 SGHTA and CDR2 FQGNSA come from the germline V gene. The CDR3 sequence: CASSLYVAPYEQYF. The CDR3, as DNA: TGTGCCAGCAGCTTATACGTGGCCCCGTACGAGCAGTACTTC.

The rearrangement links TRBV2 to TRBJ2-7; D unresolved. V was trimmed by 7 bases and J by 3 bases, leaving 7 bases between them. Germline loops: CDR1 SNHLY, CDR2 FYNNEI. The CDR3 contains 11 residues. The CDR3 loop reads CASKPGYEQYF. The DNA of the CDR3 is TGTGCCAGCAAGCCGGGCTACGAGCAGTACTTC.

V usage is TRBV10-3 and J usage is TRBJ2-2; D is uncertain. The germline V gene encodes CDR1 ENHRY and CDR2 SYGVKD. The CDR3 has 13 residues. Trimming cost V 6 bases and J 7 bases, with 12 bases left between them. CDR3 protein: CAIRPTESGELFF. As DNA, the CDR3 is TGTGCCATCAGGCCCACAGAGAGCGGGGAGCTGTTTTTT.

CDR3 nucleotides: TGCGCCAGCAGCTTGCAAAGCAATCAGCCCCAGCATTTT. This codes for CASSLQSNQPQHF. The chain links TRBV5-1 to TRBJ1-5, with unresolved D. Trimming cost V 1 base and J 1 base, with 3 bases left between them. The germline gives CDR1 SGHRS, CDR2 YFSETQ. CDR3 length equals 13 residues.

The chain uses TRBV7-3 and TRBJ2-2; D ambiguous. CDR1 and CDR2 from the germline V gene are SGHTA and FQGTGA. This CDR3 has 16 residues. V was clipped by 2 bases and J by 4 bases, with 14 bases between them. The CDR3 sequence: CASSLESRRPTGELFF. DNA for the CDR3: TGTGCCAGCAGCTTAGAGTCTAGACGGCCCACCGGGGAGCTGTTTTTT.

The chain couples TRBV7-3 to TRBJ2-3, with 8 bases that match TRBD2. The germline V gene encodes CDR1 SGHTA and CDR2 FQGTGA. V was pared by 5 bases and J by 5 bases, with 9 bases of the junction left unmatched. The CDR3 loop spans 15 amino acids. CDR3 DNA: TGTGCCAGCAGCCAAAATGCGGGAGGACGAGATACGCAGTATTTT. Amino acid sequence: CASSQNAGGRDTQYF.

J is TRBJ2-1 and V is TRBV7-2; the match to TRBD2 covers 9 bases. Unmatched junction bases numbered 3, after V lost 1 base and J lost 2 bases. Germline assignment: CDR1 SGHTA and CDR2 FQGNSA. The CDR3 spans 16 residues. The CDR3 loop is CASSLGVAGAYNEQFF. In DNA form, the CDR3 reads TGTGCCAGCAGCTTAGGGGTAGCGGGAGCCTACAATGAGCAGTTCTTC.

The chain joins TRBV6-1 to TRBJ2-7; no clear D. V lost 3 bases to trimming and J lost 2 bases, with 11 bases between them. CDR1 MNHNS and CDR2 SASEGT come from the germline V gene. The CDR3 contains 14 residues. CDR3 residues: CASSDPGLTYEQYF. CDR3 DNA: TGTGCCAGCAGTGACCCGGGTTTGACCTACGAGCAGTACTTC.

The rearrangement links TRBV7-2 to TRBJ2-4; D may be TRBD1 (6 bases). Germline-derived CDR1 and CDR2 are SGHTA and FQGNSA. V was trimmed by 1 base and J by 2 bases, leaving 12 bases between them. This CDR3 contains 16 residues. DNA of the CDR3: TGTGCCAGCAGCTTAGAGGGGGACGAATCCAAAAACATTCAGTACTTC. Its protein product is CASSLEGDESKNIQYF.

V usage is TRBV30 and J usage is TRBJ2-1, with D possibly TRBD2 on 7 matching bases. The germline V and J ends were trimmed by 5 bases and 8 bases, with 10 bases remaining between them. This CDR3 is built from 11 residues. Germline CDR1 GTSNPN, CDR2 SVGIG (reference sequence). The CDR3 coding sequence is TGTGCCTGGGGAGGGGGGGATGAGCAGTTCTTC. Protein: CAWGGGDEQFF.

The V call is TRBV28, the J call TRBJ2-1, with no clear D. This CDR3 contains 11 residues. The germline V gene encodes CDR1 MDHEN and CDR2 SYDVKM. Trimming shortened V by 10 bases and J by 7 bases, and 11 bases separated the two germline ends. This CDR3 reads CATRGWNEQFF. The DNA for the CDR3 is TGTGCCACCCGAGGCTGGAATGAGCAGTTCTTC.

This sequence joins TRBV6-4 and TRBJ2-1; D remains unclear. Between the trimmed V and J ends, which lost 6 bases and 0 bases, there was a span of 9 bases. CDR3 size: 14 residues. Looked up from germline, CDR1 is MRHNA and CDR2 is SNTAGT. The CDR3 sequence is CASRESSSYNEQFF. The DNA for the CDR3 is TGTGCCAGCAGGGAGAGTAGCTCCTACAATGAGCAGTTCTTC.

The chain uses TRBV30 and TRBJ1-5; 9 positions match TRBD1. Losses at the gene ends were 0 bases for V and 6 bases for J; bases not matched to a gene: 3. This CDR3 is built from 14 residues. The germline CDR1 and CDR2 sequences are GTSNPN and SVGIG (reference sequence). The CDR3 coding sequence is TGTGCCTGGAGTGTACAGGGGGCCGGTCAGCCCCAGCATTTT. The encoded protein is CAWSVQGAGQPQHF.

A note on this clone: This same CDR3 is encoded by further DNA sequences in the sample. CDR3 sequence: CASRDSPYEQYF. The CDR3 DNA reads TGTGCCAGCAGAGACAGTCCCTACGAGCAGTACTTC. V gene TRBV2 combines with J gene TRBJ2-7; perhaps TRBD1 as D (5 bases). The CDR3 extends over 12 amino acids. Germline loops: CDR1 SNHLY, CDR2 FYNNEI. V gave up 6 bases and J gave up 2 bases, with 8 bases separating them.

This chain joins TRBV7-9 and TRBJ2-7; D is uncertain. V was shortened by 4 bases and J by 3 bases, with 13 bases between the two germline ends. This CDR3 is 14 amino acids long. From germline, CDR1 is SEHNR and CDR2 FQNEAQ (reference sequence). CDR3 region: CASSSPQKFYEQYF. Written as DNA, the CDR3 is TGTGCCAGCAGCTCTCCTCAGAAGTTCTACGAGCAGTACTTC.

The chain joins TRBV14 to TRBJ2-2; possibly TRBD2 for D (6 bases). Germline V gives CDR1 SGHDN, CDR2 FVKESK. The CDR3 has 14 amino acids. The V end was cut by 2 bases, the J end by 6 bases, with 10 bases between. The CDR3 reads CASSQYGRAGELFF. The CDR3 DNA is TGTGCCAGCAGCCAATACGGGAGAGCCGGGGAGCTGTTTTTT. Using reference TRBV14 and TRBJ2-2 for the parts outside the CDR3, the full variable domain is EAGVTQFPSHSVIEKGQTVTLRCDPISGHDNLYWYRRVMGKEIKFLLHFVKESKQDESGMPNNRFLAERTGGTYSTLKVQPAELEDSGVYFCASSQYGRAGELFFGEGSRLTVL.

The genes are TRBV5-4 and TRBJ2-3, with TRBD2 identical over 9 bases. CDR1 is SGHNT, CDR2 YYREEE, per germline (reference sequence). This CDR3 spans 16 amino acids. V lost 4 bases, J lost 5 bases, and 11 bases stayed unmatched. As DNA, the CDR3 is TGTGCCAGCAGCCACCCCGGGACTAGCTGGGAAGATACGCAGTATTTT. Translated, it gives CASSHPGTSWEDTQYF.

The V gene is TRBV10-3, the J gene TRBJ2-1; D possibly corresponds to TRBD2 (7 bases). V lost 9 bases to trimming and J lost 7 bases, with 22 bases between them. This CDR3 region has 15 residues. The germline V gene encodes CDR1 ENHRY and CDR2 SYGVKD. This CDR3 is CAMGGRSGVGNEQFF. CDR3 DNA: TGTGCCATGGGGGGGCGTTCGGGAGTCGGTAATGAGCAGTTCTTC.

The chain has TRBV2 and TRBJ2-2; maybe TRBD2 (5 bases). The germline CDR1 and CDR2 sequences are SNHLY and FYNNEI. V dropped 3 bases and J dropped 2 bases, with 10 bases sitting between them. The CDR3 is 15 amino acids. The CDR3 DNA is TGTGCCAGCAGTGAGGCAGCGGCAAACACCGGGGAGCTGTTTTTT. Protein: CASSEAAANTGELFF.

The chain couples TRBV6-1 to TRBJ2-5; possibly TRBD1 for D (5 bases). Looked up from germline, CDR1 is MNHNS and CDR2 is SASEGT. CDR3 length equals 16 residues. The V gene lost 2 bases and the J gene lost 3 bases, with 16 bases spanning the gap. The CDR3 spells CASSESLGQGKETQYF. Written as DNA, the CDR3 is TGTGCCAGCAGTGAAAGCTTGGGGCAGGGTAAAGAGACCCAGTACTTC.

The J gene is TRBJ1-2, the V gene TRBV24-1, with TRBD1 matching 7 bases. The germline V gene has CDR1 KGHDR and CDR2 SFDVKD. The CDR3 has 15 residues. After removal of 3 bases from V and 0 bases from J, the junction contained 3 bases not matched to a gene. The CDR3 DNA reads TGTGCCACCAGTGATAGACAGGGAGCTAACTATGGCTACACCTTC. Its translation is CATSDRQGANYGYTF.